This is a list of T cell receptor beta chains from one sample in a study of T cells in tumors after PD-1 blockade. The assay was immunoSEQ multiplex PCR, and TCRdb's table has in-frame clones only and misses some. The sample has about 10,000 clones, roughly three fifths seen once; the top ten hold around 13%. The sequenced sample was tumor tissue, obtained after anti-PD-1 treatment. Receptors were obtained from a human donor with basal cell carcinoma. CDR3s include the opening cysteine and the closing phenylalanine or tryptophan. D genes are given only for firm matches. Rows may omit the clone size; those that give it use once, few, many or a size class.

d_gene	v_gene	j_gene	abundance	CDR3nt	CDR3aa
TRBD2	TRBV19	TRBJ2-1	once	TGTGCCAGTAGTAGACGGACTAGCGGGGACAATGAGCAGTTCTTC	CASSRRTSGDNEQFF
TRBD1	TRBV30	TRBJ2-2	few	TGTGCCTGGAGTAGGGGGCTATTCGAAGGCGGGGAGCTGTTTTTT	CAWSRGLFEGGELFF
TRBD2	TRBV12-3/TRBV12-4	TRBJ2-3	medium-sized	TGTGCCAGCAGGGGACTAGCAGCCGATACGCAGTATTTT	CASRGLAADTQYF
TRBD2	TRBV5-6	TRBJ2-5	.	TGTGCCAGCAGCTTGTCTCCCACTAGCGCAGAGACCCAGTACTTC	CASSLSPTSAETQYF
.	TRBV10-3	TRBJ1-1	few	TGTGCCATCAGTGGACAGGTGGACACTGAAGCTTTCTTT	CAISGQVDTEAFF
.	TRBV27	TRBJ1-5	few	TGTGCCAGCAGTTTGTTCGGAGGCTATAGCAATCAGCCCCAGCATTTT	CASSLFGGYSNQPQHF
TRBD1	TRBV10-3	TRBJ2-7	.	TGTGCCATCAGCCTCTCTAGGACAGGGGAATACGAGCAGTACTTC	CAISLSRTGEYEQYF
.	TRBV7-8	TRBJ2-3	.	TGTGCCAGTGGAGGGCTGGGCACAGATACGCAGTATTTT	CASGGLGTDTQYF
.	TRBV5-5	TRBJ1-5	.	TGTGCCAGCAGCCCCGCGGAGGGGAGCAATCAGCCCCAGCATTTT	CASSPAEGSNQPQHF
TRBD1	TRBV4-3	TRBJ1-1	.	TGCGCCAGCAGCCGACGAGACAGGGACACTGAAGCTTTCTTT	CASSRRDRDTEAFF
.	TRBV7-2	TRBJ2-1	.	TGTGCCAGCAGCTACGGGACCAATCTTTTTTCCGATGAGCAGTTCTTC	CASSYGTNLFSDEQFF
.	TRBV5-6	TRBJ1-1	.	TGTGCCAGCAGCTTGCCCGGCCTGGGGCAGAACACTGAAGCTTTCTTT	CASSLPGLGQNTEAFF
.	TRBV2	TRBJ2-5	few	TGTGCCAGCAGTGAATGGGGGGGGCGCGGTGAGACCCAGTACTTC	CASSEWGGRGETQYF
.	TRBV3-1/TRBV3-2	TRBJ1-1	.	TGTGCCAGCAGCCGATCAGAGGCTTTCTTT	CASSRSEAFF
TRBD1	TRBV7-2	TRBJ2-3	.	TGTGCCAGCAGCCTGACAGGGGGCACAGATACGCAGTATTTT	CASSLTGGTDTQYF
.	TRBV19	TRBJ1-2	.	TGTGCCAGTAGCTCTGGACGCATAGTCGACTATGGCTACACCTTC	CASSSGRIVDYGYTF
TRBD1	TRBV12-3/TRBV12-4	TRBJ1-2	.	TGTGCCAGCAGGGGCCAGGGGGTCCATGGCTACACCTTC	CASRGQGVHGYTF
.	TRBV4-1	TRBJ2-3	.	TGCGCCAGCAGCCAAGATCGAGAGGGGCTCACAGATACGCAGTATTTT	CASSQDREGLTDTQYF
.	TRBV19	TRBJ2-2	few	TGTGCCAGTAGTTTTAACACCGGGGAGCTGTTTTTT	CASSFNTGELFF
TRBD1	TRBV29-1	TRBJ1-1	.	TGCAGCGTCCTCGACAGGGTCAACACTGAAGCTTTCTTT	CSVLDRVNTEAFF
TRBD1	TRBV19	TRBJ1-5	.	TGTGCCAGTAGTCCATTGGAGGGGGCTTTAGCCAATCAGCCCCAGCATTTT	CASSPLEGALANQPQHF
TRBD1	TRBV6-5	TRBJ1-2	.	TGTGCCACCTACCGGGACAGGGCTCATGGCTACACCTTC	CATYRDRAHGYTF
TRBD1	TRBV5-1	TRBJ1-1	once	TGCGCCAGCAGCTACGTTTCACGGACAGGGGGCGAGTTGGGGAACACTGAAGCTTTCTTT	CASSYVSRTGGELGNTEAFF
.	TRBV6-5	TRBJ1-3	.	TGTGCCAGCAGTCCAAACAGGGTAACTGGAAACACCATATATTTT	CASSPNRVTGNTIYF
TRBD1	TRBV19	TRBJ2-7	.	TGTGCCAGTAGTGCCGGGACAGTAGCGTACTTC	CASSAGTVAYF
.	TRBV6-5	TRBJ2-7	few	TGTGCCAGTAGGGACGGCGCCTCAACCTACGAGCAGTACTTC	CASRDGASTYEQYF
TRBD1	TRBV5-1	TRBJ2-3	.	TGCGCCAGCAGCTCCTGGACAGGGCCCGATAGAAATACGCAGTATTTT	CASSSWTGPDRNTQYF
.	TRBV19	TRBJ1-2	large	TGTGCCAGTAGTATTTCTAACTATGGCTACACCTTC	CASSISNYGYTF
.	TRBV28	TRBJ2-3	.	TGTGCCAGCAGTTTGCAGTCTCCCACAGATACGCAGTATTTT	CASSLQSPTDTQYF
TRBD2	TRBV5-1	TRBJ2-3	.	TGCGCCCGCAGCCGGGCGGGGGGGACAGATACGCAGTATTTT	CARSRAGGTDTQYF
.	TRBV28	TRBJ2-7	.	TGTGCCAGCAGTTTGGTGGCGCCGGGCGAGCAGTACTTC	CASSLVAPGEQYF
.	TRBV11-1	TRBJ2-3	.	TGTGCCAGCAGCTCCAGATATAGCACAGATACGCAGTATTTT	CASSSRYSTDTQYF
.	TRBV5-1	TRBJ2-1	.	TGCGCCAGCAGCTTGTCGTGGACTCCTAGCTCCTACAATGAGCAGTTCTTC	CASSLSWTPSSYNEQFF
.	TRBV27	TRBJ2-6	few	TGTGCCAGCCGTAAAGGGTCCTACGCCAACGTCCTGACTTTC	CASRKGSYANVLTF
TRBD2	TRBV5-1	TRBJ2-1	few	TGCGCCAGCAGCTTGGCTAGCGGGGACTACAATGAGCAGTTCTTC	CASSLASGDYNEQFF
.	TRBV13	TRBJ2-1	.	TGTGCCAGCAGCTTTAGCTCGGGCTCCTACAATGAGCAGTTCTTC	CASSFSSGSYNEQFF
.	TRBV5-1	TRBJ2-3	few	TGCGCCAGCAGCTTGGGGGGGTACCACACAGATACGCAGTATTTT	CASSLGGYHTDTQYF
.	TRBV7-2	TRBJ2-1	.	TGTGCCAGCAGCTTACCTCAGGGGTACAATGAGCAGTTCTTC	CASSLPQGYNEQFF
.	TRBV5-5	TRBJ1-1	medium-sized	TGTGCCAGCAGCTTCGTTGTTAAGCAAGACACTGAAGCTTTCTTT	CASSFVVKQDTEAFF
.	TRBV28	TRBJ1-1	.	TGTGCCAGCAGCCGTGGACAGAGGGCGAACACTGAAGCTTTCTTT	CASSRGQRANTEAFF